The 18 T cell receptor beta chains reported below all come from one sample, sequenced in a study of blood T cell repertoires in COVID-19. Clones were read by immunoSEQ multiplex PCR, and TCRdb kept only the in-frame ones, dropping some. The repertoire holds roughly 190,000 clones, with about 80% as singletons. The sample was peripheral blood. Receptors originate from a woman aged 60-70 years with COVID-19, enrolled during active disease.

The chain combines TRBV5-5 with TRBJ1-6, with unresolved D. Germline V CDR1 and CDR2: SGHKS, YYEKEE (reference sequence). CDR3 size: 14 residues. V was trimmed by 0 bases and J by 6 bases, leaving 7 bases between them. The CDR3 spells CASSLDQVNSPLHF. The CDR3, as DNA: TGTGCCAGCAGCTTGGATCAGGTTAATTCACCCCTCCACTTT.

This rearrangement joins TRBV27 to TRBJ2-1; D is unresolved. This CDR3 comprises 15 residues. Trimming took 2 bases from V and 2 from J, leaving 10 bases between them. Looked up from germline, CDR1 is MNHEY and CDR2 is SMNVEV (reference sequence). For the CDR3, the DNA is TGTGCCAGCAGTTTAATGGCAAGTACCTACAATGAGCAGTTCTTC. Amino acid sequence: CASSLMASTYNEQFF.

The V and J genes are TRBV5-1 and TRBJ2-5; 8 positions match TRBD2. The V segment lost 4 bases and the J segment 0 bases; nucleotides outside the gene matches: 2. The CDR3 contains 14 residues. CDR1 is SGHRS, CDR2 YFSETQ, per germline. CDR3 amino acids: CASSRGGNQETQYF. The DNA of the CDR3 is TGCGCCAGCAGCCGGGGGGGAAACCAAGAGACCCAGTACTTC.

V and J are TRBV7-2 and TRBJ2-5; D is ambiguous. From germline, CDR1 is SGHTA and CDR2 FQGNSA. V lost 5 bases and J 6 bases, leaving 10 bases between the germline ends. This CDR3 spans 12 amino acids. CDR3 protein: CASSVGAQTQYF. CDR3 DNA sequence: TGTGCCAGCAGCGTCGGAGCACAGACCCAGTACTTC.

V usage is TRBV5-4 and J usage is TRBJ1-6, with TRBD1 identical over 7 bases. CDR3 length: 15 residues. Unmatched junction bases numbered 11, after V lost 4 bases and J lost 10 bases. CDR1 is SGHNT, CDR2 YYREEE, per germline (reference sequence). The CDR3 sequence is CASSHPNRGGSPLHF. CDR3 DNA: TGTGCCAGCAGCCACCCCAACAGGGGCGGGTCACCCCTCCACTTT.

CDR3 coding DNA: TGTGCCAGCAGCTCCATGCTCCCGACTAGCGGCAATTACAATGAGCAGTTCTTC. Translation: CASSSMLPTSGNYNEQFF. J is TRBJ2-1 and V is TRBV7-3; 9 positions agree with TRBD2. Germline CDR1 SGHTA, CDR2 FQGTGA. The CDR3 has 18 amino acids. The V gene end was trimmed by 4 bases and the J gene end by 4 bases; junction bases not matched to a gene: 14.

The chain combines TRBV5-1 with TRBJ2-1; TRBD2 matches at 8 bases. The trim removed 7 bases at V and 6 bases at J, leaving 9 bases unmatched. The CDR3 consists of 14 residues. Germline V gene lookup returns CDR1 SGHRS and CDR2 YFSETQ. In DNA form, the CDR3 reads TGCGCCAGCTCCTCTAGCGGGCGGTTCAATGAGCAGTTCTTC. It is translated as CASSSSGRFNEQFF.

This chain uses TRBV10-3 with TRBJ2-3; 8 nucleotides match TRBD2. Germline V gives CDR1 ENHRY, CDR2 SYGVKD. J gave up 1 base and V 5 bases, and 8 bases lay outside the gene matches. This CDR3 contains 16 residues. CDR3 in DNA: TGTGCCATCAGTCGCGTAGCGGGGCACGGCACAGATACGCAGTATTTT. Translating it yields CAISRVAGHGTDTQYF.

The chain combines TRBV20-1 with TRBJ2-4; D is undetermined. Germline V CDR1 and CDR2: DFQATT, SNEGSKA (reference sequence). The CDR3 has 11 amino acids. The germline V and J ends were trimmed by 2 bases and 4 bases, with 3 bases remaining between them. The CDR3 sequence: CSARTKNIQYF. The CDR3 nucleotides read TGCAGTGCTAGAACTAAAAACATTCAGTACTTC.

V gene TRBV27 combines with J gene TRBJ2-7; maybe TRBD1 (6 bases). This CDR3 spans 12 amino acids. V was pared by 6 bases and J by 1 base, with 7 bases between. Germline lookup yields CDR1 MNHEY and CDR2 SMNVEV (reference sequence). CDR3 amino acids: CASSDRSYEQYF. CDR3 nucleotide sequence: TGTGCCAGCAGCGACAGGTCCTACGAGCAGTACTTC.

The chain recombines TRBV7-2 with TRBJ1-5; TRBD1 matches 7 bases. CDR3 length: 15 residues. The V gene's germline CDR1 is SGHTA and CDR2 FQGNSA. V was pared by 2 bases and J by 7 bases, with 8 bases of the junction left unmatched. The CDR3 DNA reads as TGTGCCAGCAGCTTACACGGACAGGCTGGGCAGCCCCAGCATTTT. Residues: CASSLHGQAGQPQHF.

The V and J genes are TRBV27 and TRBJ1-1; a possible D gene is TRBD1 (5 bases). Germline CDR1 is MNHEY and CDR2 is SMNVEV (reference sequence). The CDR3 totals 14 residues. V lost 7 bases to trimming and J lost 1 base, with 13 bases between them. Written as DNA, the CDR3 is TGTGCCAGCAACCCCCGCGGGGCGAACACTGAAGCTTTCTTT. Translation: CASNPRGANTEAFF.

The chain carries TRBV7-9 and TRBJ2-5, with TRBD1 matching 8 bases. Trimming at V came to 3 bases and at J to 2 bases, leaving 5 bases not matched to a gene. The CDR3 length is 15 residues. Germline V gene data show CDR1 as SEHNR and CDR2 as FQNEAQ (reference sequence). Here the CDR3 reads CASSFDRGIQETQYF. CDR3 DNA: TGTGCCAGCAGCTTCGACAGGGGAATTCAAGAGACCCAGTACTTC.

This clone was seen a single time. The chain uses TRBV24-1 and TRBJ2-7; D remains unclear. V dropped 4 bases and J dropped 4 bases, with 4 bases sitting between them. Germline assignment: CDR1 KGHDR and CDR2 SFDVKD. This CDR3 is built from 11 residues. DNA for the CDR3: TGTGCCACCAGTGACCGGTACGAGCAGTACTTC. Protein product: CATSDRYEQYF.

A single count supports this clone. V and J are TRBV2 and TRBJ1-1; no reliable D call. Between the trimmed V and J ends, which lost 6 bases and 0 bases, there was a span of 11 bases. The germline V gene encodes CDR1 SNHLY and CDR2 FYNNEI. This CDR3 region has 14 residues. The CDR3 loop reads CASRRASVNTEAFF. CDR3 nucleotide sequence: TGTGCCAGCAGGAGGGCTTCCGTGAACACTGAAGCTTTCTTT.

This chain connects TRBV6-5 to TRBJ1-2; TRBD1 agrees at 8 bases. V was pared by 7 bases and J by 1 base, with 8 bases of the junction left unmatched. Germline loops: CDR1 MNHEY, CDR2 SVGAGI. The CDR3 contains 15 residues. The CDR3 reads CASIRGRMDNYGYTF. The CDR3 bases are TGTGCCAGCATCAGGGGGCGAATGGATAACTATGGCTACACCTTC.

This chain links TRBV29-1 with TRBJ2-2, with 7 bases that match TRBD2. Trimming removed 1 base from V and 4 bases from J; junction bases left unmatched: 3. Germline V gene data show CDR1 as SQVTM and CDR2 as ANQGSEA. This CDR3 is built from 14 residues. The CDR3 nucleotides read TGCAGCGTTGAAGCGGGAGGAGGCACCGGGGAGCTGTTTTTT. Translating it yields CSVEAGGGTGELFF.

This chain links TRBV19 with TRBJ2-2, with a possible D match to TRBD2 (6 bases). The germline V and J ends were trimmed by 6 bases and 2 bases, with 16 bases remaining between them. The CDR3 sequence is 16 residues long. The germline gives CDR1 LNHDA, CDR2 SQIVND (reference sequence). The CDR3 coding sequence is TGTGCCAGTAGGCAACCGGGACTCATAAACACCGGGGAGCTGTTTTTT. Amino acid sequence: CASRQPGLINTGELFF.